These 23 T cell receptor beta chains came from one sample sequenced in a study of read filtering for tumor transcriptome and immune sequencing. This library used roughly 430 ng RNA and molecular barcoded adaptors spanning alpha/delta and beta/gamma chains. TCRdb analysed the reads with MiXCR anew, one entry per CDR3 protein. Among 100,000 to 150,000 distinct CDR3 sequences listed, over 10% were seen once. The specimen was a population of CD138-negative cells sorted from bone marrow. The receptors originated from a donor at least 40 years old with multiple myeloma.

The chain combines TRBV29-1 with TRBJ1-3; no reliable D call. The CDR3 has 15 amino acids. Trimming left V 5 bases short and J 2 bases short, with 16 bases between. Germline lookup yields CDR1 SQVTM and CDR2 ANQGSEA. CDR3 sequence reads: CSVQKGTETGNTIYF. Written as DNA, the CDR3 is TGCAGCGTTCAAAAAGGCACAGAAACTGGAAACACCATATATTTT.

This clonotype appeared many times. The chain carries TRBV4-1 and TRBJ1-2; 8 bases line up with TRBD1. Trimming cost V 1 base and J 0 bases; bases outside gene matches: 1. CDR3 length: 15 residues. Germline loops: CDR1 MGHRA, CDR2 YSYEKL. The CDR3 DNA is TGCGCCAGCAGCCAAGCGACAGGGGCTAACTATGGCTACACCTTC. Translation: CASSQATGANYGYTF.

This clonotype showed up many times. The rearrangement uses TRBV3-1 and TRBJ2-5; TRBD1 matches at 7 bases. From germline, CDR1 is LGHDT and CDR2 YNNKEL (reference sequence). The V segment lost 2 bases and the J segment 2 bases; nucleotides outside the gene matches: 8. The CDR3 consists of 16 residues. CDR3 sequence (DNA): TGTGCCAGCAGCCAACCAGGGACAGCCCAACAAGAGACCCAGTACTTC. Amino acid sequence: CASSQPGTAQQETQYF.

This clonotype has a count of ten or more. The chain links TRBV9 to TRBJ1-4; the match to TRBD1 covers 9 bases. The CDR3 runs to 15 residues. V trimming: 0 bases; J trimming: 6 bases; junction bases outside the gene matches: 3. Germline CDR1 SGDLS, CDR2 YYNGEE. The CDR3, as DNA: TGTGCCAGCAGCGTAGAAGGGACAGGGTATGAAAAACTGTTTTTT. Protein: CASSVEGTGYEKLFF.

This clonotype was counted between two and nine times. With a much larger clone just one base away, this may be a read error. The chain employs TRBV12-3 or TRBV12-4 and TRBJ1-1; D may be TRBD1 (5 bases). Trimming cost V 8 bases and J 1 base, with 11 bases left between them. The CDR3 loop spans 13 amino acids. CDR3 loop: CASALGENTEAFF. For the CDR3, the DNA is TGTGCCAGCGCTCTAGGGGAGAACACTGAAGCTTTCTTT.

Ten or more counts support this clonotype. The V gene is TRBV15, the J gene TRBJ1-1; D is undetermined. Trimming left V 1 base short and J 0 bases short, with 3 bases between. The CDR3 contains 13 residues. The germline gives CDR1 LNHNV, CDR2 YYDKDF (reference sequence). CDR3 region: CATSRVVNTEAFF. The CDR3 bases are TGTGCCACCAGCAGAGTTGTGAACACTGAAGCTTTCTTT. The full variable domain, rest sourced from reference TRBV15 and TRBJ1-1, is DAMVIQNPRYQVTQFGKPVTLSCSQTLNHNVMYWYQQKSSQAPKLLFHYYDKDFNNEADTPDNFQSRRPNTSFCFLDIRSPGLGDTAMYLCATSRVVNTEAFFGQGTRLTVV.

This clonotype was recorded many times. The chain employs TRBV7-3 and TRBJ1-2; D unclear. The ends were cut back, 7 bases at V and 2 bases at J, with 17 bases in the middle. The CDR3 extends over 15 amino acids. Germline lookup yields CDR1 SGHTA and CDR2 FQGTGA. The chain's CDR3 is CASTVGVCQNYGYTF. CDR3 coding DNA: TGTGCCAGCACCGTGGGTGTATGTCAGAACTATGGCTACACCTTC.

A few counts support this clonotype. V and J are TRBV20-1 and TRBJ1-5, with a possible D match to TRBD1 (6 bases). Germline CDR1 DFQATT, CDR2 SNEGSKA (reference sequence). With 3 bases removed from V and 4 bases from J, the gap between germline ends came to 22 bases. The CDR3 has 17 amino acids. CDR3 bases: TGCAGTGCTAGGGCAGGGACATCTCTCCGGGGTAATCAGCCCCAGCATTTT. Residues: CSARAGTSLRGNQPQHF.

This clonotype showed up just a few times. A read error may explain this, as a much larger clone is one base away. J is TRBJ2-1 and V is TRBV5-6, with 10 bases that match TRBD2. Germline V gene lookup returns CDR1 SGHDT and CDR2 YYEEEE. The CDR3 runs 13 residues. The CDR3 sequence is CASSIAGGREQLF. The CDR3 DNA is TGTGCCAGCAGCATAGCGGGAGGACGTGAGCAGCTCTTC.

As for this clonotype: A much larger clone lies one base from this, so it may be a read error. The CDR3 DNA follows: TGTGTCAGCAGCTCTAGCGGGAGGGGAGAGACCCAGTACTTC. It codes for CVSSSSGRGETQYF. The chain has TRBV7-2 and TRBJ2-5; 12 bases fit TRBD2. The germline V gene has CDR1 SGHTA and CDR2 FQGNSA. The CDR3 spans 14 residues. The variable domain in full, completed from reference TRBV7-2 and TRBJ2-5, reads GAGVSQSPSNKVTEKGKDVELRCDPISGHTALYWYRQSLGQGLEFLIYFQGNSAPDKSGLPSDRFSAERTGGSVSTLTIQRTQQEDSAVYLCVSSSSGRGETQYFGPGTRLLVL.

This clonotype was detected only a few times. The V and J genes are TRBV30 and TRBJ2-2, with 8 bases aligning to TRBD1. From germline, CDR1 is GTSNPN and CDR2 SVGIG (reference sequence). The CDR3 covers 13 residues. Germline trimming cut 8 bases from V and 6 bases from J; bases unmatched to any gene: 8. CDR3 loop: CAGNPGGPGELFF. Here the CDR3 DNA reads TGTGCCGGCAACCCAGGGGGCCCCGGGGAGCTGTTTTTT.

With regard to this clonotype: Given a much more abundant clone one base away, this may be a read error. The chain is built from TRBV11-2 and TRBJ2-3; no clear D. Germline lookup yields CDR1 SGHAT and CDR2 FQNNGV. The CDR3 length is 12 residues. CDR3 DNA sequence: TGTACCAGCAGCCAACACACAGATACGCAGTATTTT. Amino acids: CTSSQHTDTQYF.

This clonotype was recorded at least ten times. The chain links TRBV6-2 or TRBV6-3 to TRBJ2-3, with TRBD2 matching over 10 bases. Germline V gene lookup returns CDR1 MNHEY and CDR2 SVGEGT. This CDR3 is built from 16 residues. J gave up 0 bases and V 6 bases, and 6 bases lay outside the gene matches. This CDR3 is CASSLAGLASTDTQYF. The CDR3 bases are TGTGCCAGCAGCCTGGCGGGACTAGCGAGCACAGATACGCAGTATTTT.

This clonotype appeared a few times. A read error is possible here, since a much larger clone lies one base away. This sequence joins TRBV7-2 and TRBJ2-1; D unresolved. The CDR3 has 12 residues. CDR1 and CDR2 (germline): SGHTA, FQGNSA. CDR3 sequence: CASSLTRNGQFF. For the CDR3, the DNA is TGTGCCAGCAGCTTAACCCGCAATGGGCAGTTCTTC. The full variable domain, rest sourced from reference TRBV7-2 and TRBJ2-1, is GAGVSQSPSNKVTEKGKDVELRCDPISGHTALYWYRQSLGQGLEFLIYFQGNSAPDKSGLPSDRFSAERTGGSVSTLTIQRTQQEDSAVYLCASSLTRNGQFFGPGTRLTVL.

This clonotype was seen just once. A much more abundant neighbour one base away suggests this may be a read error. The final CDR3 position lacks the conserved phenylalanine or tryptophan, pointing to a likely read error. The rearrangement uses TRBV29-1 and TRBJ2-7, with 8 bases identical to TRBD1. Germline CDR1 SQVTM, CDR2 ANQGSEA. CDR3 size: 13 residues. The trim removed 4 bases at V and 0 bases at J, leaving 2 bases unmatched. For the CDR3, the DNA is TGCAGCGTTGTTGGACAGGGCTCCTACGAGCAGTACTCC. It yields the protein CSVVGQGSYEQYS.

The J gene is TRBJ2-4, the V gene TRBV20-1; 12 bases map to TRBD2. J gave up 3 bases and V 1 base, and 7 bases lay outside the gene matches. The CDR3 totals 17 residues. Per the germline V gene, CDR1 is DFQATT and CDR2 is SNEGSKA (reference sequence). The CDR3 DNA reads TGCAGTGCTAGAGGTCTAGCGGGAGGGCCCGTCAAAAACATTCAGTACTTC. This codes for CSARGLAGGPVKNIQYF.

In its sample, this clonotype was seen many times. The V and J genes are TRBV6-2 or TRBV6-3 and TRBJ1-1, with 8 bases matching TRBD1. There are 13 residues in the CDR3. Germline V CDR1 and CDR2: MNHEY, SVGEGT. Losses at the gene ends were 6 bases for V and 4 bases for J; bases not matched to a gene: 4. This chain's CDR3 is CASRLTGGTEAFF. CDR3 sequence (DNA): TGTGCCAGCAGGCTAACAGGGGGCACTGAAGCTTTCTTT.

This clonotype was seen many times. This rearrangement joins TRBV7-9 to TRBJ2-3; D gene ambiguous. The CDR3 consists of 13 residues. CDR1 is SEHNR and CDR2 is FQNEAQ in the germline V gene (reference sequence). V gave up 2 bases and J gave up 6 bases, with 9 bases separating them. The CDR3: CASSLFVTDTQYF. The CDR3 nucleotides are TGTGCCAGCAGCTTATTTGTTACGGATACGCAGTATTTT.

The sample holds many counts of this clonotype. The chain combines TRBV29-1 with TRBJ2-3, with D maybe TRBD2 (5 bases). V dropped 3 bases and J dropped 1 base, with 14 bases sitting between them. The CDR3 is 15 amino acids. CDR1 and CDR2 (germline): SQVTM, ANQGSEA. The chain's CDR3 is CSVDKWGVGTDTQYF. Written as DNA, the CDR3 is TGCAGCGTTGACAAGTGGGGAGTAGGCACAGATACGCAGTATTTT.

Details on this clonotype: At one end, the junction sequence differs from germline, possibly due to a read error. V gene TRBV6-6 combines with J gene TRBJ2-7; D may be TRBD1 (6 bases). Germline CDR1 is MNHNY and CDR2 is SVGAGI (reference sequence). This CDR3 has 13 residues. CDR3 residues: CASVGKQGYDQYF. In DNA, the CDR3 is TGTGCCAGCGTTGGTAAACAGGGCTACGATCAGTACTTC.

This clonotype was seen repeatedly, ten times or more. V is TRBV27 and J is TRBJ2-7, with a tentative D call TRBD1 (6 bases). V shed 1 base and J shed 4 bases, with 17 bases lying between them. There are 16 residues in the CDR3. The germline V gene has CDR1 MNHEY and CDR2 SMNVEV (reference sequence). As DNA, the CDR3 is TGTGCCAGCAGTTTATACCGGGACATTTCGTTTTACGAGCAGTACTTC. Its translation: CASSLYRDISFYEQYF.

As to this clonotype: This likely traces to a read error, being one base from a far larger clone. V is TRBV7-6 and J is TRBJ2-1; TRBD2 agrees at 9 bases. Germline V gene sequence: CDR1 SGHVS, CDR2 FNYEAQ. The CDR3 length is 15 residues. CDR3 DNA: TGTGCCAGCAGCTCCGGGACTAGCAGGGCCGATGAGCAGTCCTTC. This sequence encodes CASSSGTSRADEQSF.

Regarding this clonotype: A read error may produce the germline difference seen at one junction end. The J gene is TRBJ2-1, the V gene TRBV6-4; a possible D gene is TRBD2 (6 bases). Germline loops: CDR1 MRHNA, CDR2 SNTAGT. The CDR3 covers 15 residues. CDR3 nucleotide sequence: TGTGCCAGCGCAACCGGGACTGGCTCCCACAATGAGCAGTTCTTC. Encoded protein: CASATGTGSHNEQFF.